These 10 T cell receptor beta chains came from one sample sequenced in a study of T cells in localized non-small cell lung cancer. Assay used: immunoSEQ multiplex PCR; TCRdb lists only in-frame clones, some missing. The table has about 48,000 clones, approximately 75% seen once. Sequenced here: peripheral blood, sampled before any cancer treatment. The receptors stem from a man aged 35-75 years with stage I squamous cell lung carcinoma.

Comment on this clone: Other nucleotide sequences from this sample produce the same CDR3. V usage is TRBV5-6 and J usage is TRBJ1-2, with TRBD1 matching over 10 bases. The V segment lost 3 bases and the J segment 8 bases; nucleotides outside the gene matches: 7. Per the germline V gene, CDR1 is SGHDT and CDR2 is YYEEEE. The CDR3 sequence is 14 residues long. CDR3 in amino acids: CASSSRDRGDGYTF. The CDR3 coding sequence is TGTGCCAGCAGCTCCCGGGACAGGGGTGACGGCTACACCTTC. Full variable domain (rest looked up from reference TRBV5-6 and TRBJ1-2): DAGVTQSPTHLIKTRGQQVTLRCSPKSGHDTVSWYQQALGQGPQFIFQYYEEEERQRGNFPDRFSGHQFPNYSSELNVNALLLGDSALYLCASSSRDRGDGYTFGSGTRLTVV.

The V call is TRBV4-2, the J call TRBJ1-2; 7 nucleotides align to TRBD1. The V segment lost 3 bases and the J segment 2 bases; nucleotides outside the gene matches: 3. Germline CDR1 is LGHNA and CDR2 is YNFKEQ. The CDR3 spans 14 residues. The CDR3 nucleotides read TGTGCCAGCAGCCACCAGGGGGGCAACTATGGCTACACCTTC. Translation: CASSHQGGNYGYTF.

In this sample, this clone turned up a few times. V is TRBV4-1 and J is TRBJ2-3, with 10 bases lining up with TRBD2. Germline CDR1 MGHRA, CDR2 YSYEKL. The ends lost 3 bases at V and 7 bases at J; junction bases unmatched: 7. There are 15 residues in the CDR3. The CDR3 protein is CASSHLTSGDHTQYF. The DNA of the CDR3 is TGCGCCAGCAGCCATCTAACTAGCGGGGATCATACGCAGTATTTT.

This clone showed up just a few times. CDR3 sequence reads: CASSVVFTDNMNTEAFF. CDR3 sequence (DNA): TGTGCCAGCAGCGTAGTATTTACAGACAATATGAACACTGAAGCTTTCTTT. The chain couples TRBV9 to TRBJ1-1; D unresolved. Trimming cost V 0 bases and J 0 bases, with 15 bases left between them. CDR3 length equals 17 residues. Germline assignment: CDR1 SGDLS and CDR2 YYNGEE.

The chain carries TRBV5-4 and TRBJ2-7; TRBD1 matches at 11 bases. The CDR3 loop spans 17 amino acids. V shed 4 bases, J shed 0 bases, and the junction held 9 bases outside the gene matches. Per the germline V gene, CDR1 is SGHNT and CDR2 is YYREEE (reference sequence). CDR3 bases: TGTGCCAGCAGCAGCGGACAGGGGGCCCCTAGCTCCTACGAGCAGTACTTC. Encoded protein: CASSSGQGAPSSYEQYF.

The chain combines TRBV7-2 with TRBJ2-7; 10 bases align to TRBD1. Germline assignment: CDR1 SGHTA and CDR2 FQGNSA. The CDR3 totals 15 residues. V lost 3 bases and J lost 2; bases outside the gene matches: 4. CDR3 bases: TGTGCCAGCAGCTTTGGGACAGGGGAGACCTACGAGCAGTACTTC. This translates into CASSFGTGETYEQYF.

V gene TRBV6-6 combines with J gene TRBJ1-1; the D gene is possibly TRBD1 (5 bases). The germline CDR1 and CDR2 sequences are MNHNY and SVGAGI (reference sequence). CDR3 length: 15 residues. The V gene lost 6 bases and the J gene lost 1 base, with 15 bases spanning the gap. CDR3 in amino acids: CASRVVGQGNTEAFF. CDR3 DNA: TGTGCCAGCAGGGTTGTGGGTCAGGGGAACACTGAAGCTTTCTTT.

The chain employs TRBV19 and TRBJ1-5; D is ambiguous. CDR3 size: 12 residues. V lost 5 bases and J lost 4, with 6 bases in between. CDR1 LNHDA and CDR2 SQIVND come from the germline V gene (reference sequence). The CDR3 region has the DNA TGTGCCAGTAGTGTACAGAATCAGCCCCAGCATTTT. It yields the protein CASSVQNQPQHF. Full variable domain (outside the CDR3, taken from reference TRBV19 and TRBJ1-5): DGGITQSPKYLFRKEGQNVTLSCEQNLNHDAMYWYRQDPGQGLRLIYYSQIVNDFQKGDIAEGYSVSREKKESFPLTVTSAQKNPTAFYLCASSVQNQPQHFGDGTRLSIL.

This chain links TRBV5-8 with TRBJ1-1, with 7 bases identical to TRBD1. Germline V gene data show CDR1 as SGHTS and CDR2 as YDEGEE. The CDR3 sequence is 15 residues long. V gave up 4 bases and J gave up 1 base; unmatched junction bases: 7. CDR3 DNA sequence: TGTGCCAGCAGCCCCAGGGGGGACAGGAACACTGAAGCTTTCTTT. This sequence encodes CASSPRGDRNTEAFF.

The genes are TRBV7-8 and TRBJ2-3; 11 bases are shared with TRBD1. CDR3 length: 19 amino acids. The germline V gene has CDR1 SGHVS and CDR2 FQNEAQ. V gave up 5 bases and J gave up 2 bases; unmatched junction bases: 15. CDR3: CASSIDLGRDRGYTDTQYF. The CDR3, as DNA: TGTGCCAGCAGCATTGACCTGGGCCGGGACAGGGGGTACACAGATACGCAGTATTTT.